This T cell receptor (beta chain) appears in the sequencing data of a study of blood T cell repertoires in COVID-19. About the study: The origin of the acute and convalescent COVID-19 samples was the United States, Italy and Spain.

The CDR3 consists of 16 residues. CDR1 and CDR2 from the germline V gene are WNHNN and SYGVQD (reference sequence). J lost 4 bases, V lost 3 bases, and 10 bases had no gene match. Profiling relied on immunoSEQ multiplex PCR, and the TCRdb table lists in-frame clones only, not all of them. The table shows 150,000 or so clones, with around 90% occurring only once. Sequencing used PBMCs or T cells enriched from blood (not recorded which). This clonotype was obtained from a woman aged 40-49 years who had been exposed to COVID-19. The chain carries TRBV10-1 and TRBJ2-7; TRBD2 agrees at 9 bases. The CDR3 DNA sequence: TGCGCCAGCAGTGACTCCACGACCAGCGGGAGGTACGAGCAGTACTTC. This encodes CASSDSTTSGRYEQYF.